A single sample is the source of the 20 T cell receptor beta chains below, sequenced in a study of T cell changes during pregnancy in multiple sclerosis. The assay was immunoSEQ multiplex PCR, and TCRdb's table has in-frame clones only and misses some. The data show roughly 57,000 clones, about 92% seen once. The source was CD4+ T cells from peripheral blood mononuclear cells, collected after pregnancy. The receptors stem from a female donor with multiple sclerosis, enrolled in a pregnancy study.

The CDR3 DNA is TGTGCCATCAGACGGGAGTCGGGGGCTGAAGCTTTCTTT. Its protein is CAIRRESGAEAFF. This rearrangement joins TRBV10-3 to TRBJ1-1, with a tentative D call TRBD1 (5 bases). CDR1 is ENHRY and CDR2 is SYGVKD in the germline V gene. Trimming shortened V by 6 bases and J by 6 bases, and 14 bases separated the two germline ends. CDR3 length: 13 amino acids.

The rearrangement uses TRBV18 and TRBJ1-5; the D is unclear. CDR1 and CDR2 (germline): KGHSH, LQKENI. The CDR3 has 15 residues. Trimming removed 3 bases at V and 4 bases at J, with 13 bases between. This CDR3 reads CASSPVVAGNQPQHF. CDR3 DNA: TGTGCCAGCTCACCCGTCGTAGCTGGGAATCAGCCCCAGCATTTT.

The gene calls are TRBV5-6 and TRBJ1-2; possibly TRBD1 for D (6 bases). The CDR3 is 14 amino acids. Germline CDR1 is SGHDT and CDR2 is YYEEEE. The V end was cut by 4 bases, the J end by 2 bases, with 12 bases between. The chain's CDR3 is CASSPDRTNYGYTF. The CDR3 region has the DNA TGTGCCAGCAGCCCCGACAGGACCAACTATGGCTACACCTTC.

The rearrangement uses TRBV19 and TRBJ1-2; 8 bases are shared with TRBD1. The germline V gene encodes CDR1 LNHDA and CDR2 SQIVND (reference sequence). V was clipped by 2 bases and J by 2 bases; unmatched bases: 4. The CDR3 is 15 amino acids. CDR3 nucleotides: TGTGCCAGTAGTATACCTAGGACAGGGAACTATGGCTACACCTTC. This sequence encodes CASSIPRTGNYGYTF.

This clone was counted a single time. J is TRBJ1-1 and V is TRBV7-2, with 7 bases aligning to TRBD1. V lost 5 bases and J lost 4; bases outside the gene matches: 10. CDR1 and CDR2 (germline): SGHTA, FQGNSA. CDR3 length: 15 amino acids. This chain's CDR3 is CASSQDRASRTEAFF. In nucleotides, the CDR3 is TGTGCCAGCAGCCAAGACAGGGCTTCCCGCACTGAAGCTTTCTTT.

V and J are TRBV7-2 and TRBJ2-5; D remains unclear. Germline CDR1 SGHTA, CDR2 FQGNSA. V was shortened by 8 bases and J by 0 bases, with 10 bases between the two germline ends. The CDR3 totals 13 residues. CDR3 protein: CASSLSYQETQYF. The CDR3 nucleotides read TGTGCCAGCTCCCTTTCGTACCAAGAGACCCAGTACTTC.

V is TRBV19 and J is TRBJ2-7; D unresolved. The V and J ends lost 4 bases and 5 bases respectively, with 12 bases between them. This CDR3 comprises 13 residues. Looked up from germline, CDR1 is LNHDA and CDR2 is SQIVND (reference sequence). In DNA, the CDR3 is TGTGCCAGTAGTAACCATCCTGGAGACGAGCAGTACTTC. Protein: CASSNHPGDEQYF. The full variable domain, with the rest looked up from reference TRBV19 and TRBJ2-7, is DGGITQSPKYLFRKEGQNVTLSCEQNLNHDAMYWYRQDPGQGLRLIYYSQIVNDFQKGDIAEGYSVSREKKESFPLTVTSAQKNPTAFYLCASSNHPGDEQYFGPGTRLTVT.

This chain links TRBV7-2 with TRBJ1-1; TRBD1 is a possible D gene (6 bases). V lost 5 bases and J 3 bases, leaving 13 bases between the germline ends. The CDR3 is made up of 14 amino acids. CDR1 is SGHTA and CDR2 is FQGNSA in the germline V gene. The CDR3 DNA sequence: TGTGCCAGCAGCCGCCTTGGGGGCTACACTGAAGCTTTCTTT. It translates to CASSRLGGYTEAFF. The complete variable domain, with remaining parts taken from reference TRBV7-2 and TRBJ1-1, reads GAGVSQSPSNKVTEKGKDVELRCDPISGHTALYWYRQSLGQGLEFLIYFQGNSAPDKSGLPSDRFSAERTGGSVSTLTIQRTQQEDSAVYLCASSRLGGYTEAFFGQGTRLTVV.

The J gene is TRBJ2-6, the V gene TRBV7-2; 10 nucleotides align to TRBD1. The ends lost 5 bases at V and 3 bases at J; junction bases unmatched: 7. The germline V gene has CDR1 SGHTA and CDR2 FQGNSA. The CDR3 is 17 residues long. This chain's CDR3 is CASSPGTGVFGANVLTF. DNA for the CDR3: TGTGCCAGCAGCCCGGGGACAGGGGTTTTTGGGGCCAACGTCCTGACTTTC.

The chain combines TRBV18 with TRBJ1-6; D gene ambiguous. The CDR3 has 15 amino acids. V lost 4 bases and J lost 7, with 14 bases in between. Looked up from germline, CDR1 is KGHSH and CDR2 is LQKENI. CDR3 DNA sequence: TGTGCCAGCTCACAGGAGATCCAAAGCAATTCACCCCTCCACTTT. Translation: CASSQEIQSNSPLHF.

The chain has TRBV18 and TRBJ1-3; D gene uncertain. This CDR3 has 13 amino acids. V was clipped by 5 bases and J by 0 bases, with 5 bases between them. The germline V gene encodes CDR1 KGHSH and CDR2 LQKENI. The CDR3 spells CASSSLSGNTIYF. The CDR3 bases are TGTGCCAGCTCATCTCTCTCTGGAAACACCATATATTTT.

The genes are TRBV29-1 and TRBJ2-3; D is perhaps TRBD2 (5 bases). Germline CDR1 reads SQVTM; CDR2 reads ANQGSEA. Trimming took off 0 bases at V and 1 base at J, with 5 bases between the two ends. The CDR3 is 13 residues long. CDR3 sequence reads: CSVEERGTDTQYF. CDR3 bases: TGCAGCGTTGAAGAGAGGGGCACAGATACGCAGTATTTT.

The chain combines TRBV19 with TRBJ1-4, with D perhaps TRBD1 (6 bases). Germline V gene sequence: CDR1 LNHDA, CDR2 SQIVND (reference sequence). With 3 bases removed from V and 7 bases from J, the gap between germline ends came to 12 bases. The CDR3 runs to 14 residues. This chain's CDR3 is CASSIYREGEKLFF. In DNA, the CDR3 is TGTGCCAGTAGTATTTACAGGGAAGGTGAAAAACTGTTTTTT.

V gene TRBV7-3 combines with J gene TRBJ1-1; possibly TRBD1 for D (6 bases). Trimming pared 6 bases from V and 1 base from J, leaving 12 bases between. This CDR3 spans 14 amino acids. Germline V gene lookup returns CDR1 SGHTA and CDR2 FQGTGA. In DNA, the CDR3 is TGTGCCAGCAGTCAGTACAGGGAGAACACTGAAGCTTTCTTT. Protein sequence: CASSQYRENTEAFF.

The V call is TRBV27, the J call TRBJ1-1; 7 bases map to TRBD1. With 3 bases clipped from V and 8 bases from J, the junction kept 9 bases outside the gene matches. The length of the CDR3 is 14 residues. CDR1 is MNHEY and CDR2 is SMNVEV in the germline V gene (reference sequence). The CDR3 sequence is CASSFWGPTGEAFF. CDR3 nucleotide sequence: TGTGCCAGCAGTTTTTGGGGGCCGACAGGGGAAGCTTTCTTT.

The rearrangement links TRBV15 to TRBJ2-3; 14 bases agree with TRBD2. The CDR3 has 16 residues. V lost 7 bases, J lost 3 bases, and 6 bases stayed unmatched. Germline V CDR1 and CDR2: LNHNV, YYDKDF (reference sequence). CDR3 sequence: CATTGLAGEWTDTQYF. Written as DNA, the CDR3 is TGTGCCACCACGGGACTAGCGGGGGAATGGACAGATACGCAGTATTTT.

CDR3 sequence: CASSRRESKAGNTIYF. The CDR3 DNA reads as TGTGCCAGTAGTAGGCGGGAGTCTAAGGCTGGAAACACCATATATTTT. The chain couples TRBV19 to TRBJ1-3; D is uncertain. Germline V gene sequence: CDR1 LNHDA, CDR2 SQIVND (reference sequence). V lost 4 bases to trimming and J lost 2 bases, with 15 bases between them. The CDR3 totals 16 residues.

The rearrangement links TRBV5-3 to TRBJ1-2; 8 positions match TRBD1. TRBV5-3 is recorded as an ORF, its role being uncertain. This CDR3 has 15 amino acids. The J segment lost 4 bases and the V segment lost 0 bases, leaving 5 bases of the junction unmatched. CDR3 nucleotides: TGTGCCAGAAGCTTGGGGACAGGGTTGGTCTATGGCTACACCTTC. As protein: CARSLGTGLVYGYTF.

This clone was found a few times. This chain uses TRBV10-3 with TRBJ2-3, with 9 bases identical to TRBD2. V lost 7 bases, J lost 3 bases, and 17 bases stayed unmatched. This CDR3 has 18 residues. Germline CDR1 is ENHRY and CDR2 is SYGVKD. The CDR3 nucleotides are TGTGCCATCACTTCAGGGGACAATCAGGGACTAGCAACAGATACGCAGTATTTT. It is translated as CAITSGDNQGLATDTQYF.

This clone was recorded a few times. This rearrangement joins TRBV10-3 to TRBJ1-1; 11 positions match TRBD1. Germline values: CDR1 ENHRY, CDR2 SYGVKD. The CDR3 covers 13 residues. Trimming at V came to 3 bases and at J to 11 bases, leaving 5 bases not matched to a gene. The CDR3 DNA reads as TGTGCCATCAGTGATTCCGGGACAGGGGGTGCTTTCTTT. This gives the protein CAISDSGTGGAFF.